Listed here are 6 T cell receptor beta chains from one sample, sequenced in a study of blood T cell repertoires in COVID-19. Produced via immunoSEQ multiplex PCR; TCRdb's table is partial and in-frame only. The data show 350,000 to 450,000 clones, nearly 90% seen once. Sequenced input: PBMCs or T cells enriched from blood (not recorded which). The source is a woman in her twenties or thirties who had recovered from COVID-19.

The genes are TRBV2 and TRBJ1-6; a possible D gene is TRBD1 (5 bases). The length of the CDR3 is 16 residues. CDR1 SNHLY and CDR2 FYNNEI come from the germline V gene. Trimming took off 2 bases at V and 5 bases at J, with 13 bases between the two ends. The CDR3 here is CASSERSGMNNSPLHF. In DNA, the CDR3 is TGTGCCAGCAGTGAAAGGTCAGGGATGAATAATTCACCCCTCCACTTT.

The table lists this clone with a count of one. This chain connects TRBV19 to TRBJ2-1; D unclear. CDR1 and CDR2 from the germline V gene are LNHDA and SQIVND (reference sequence). Trimming removed 4 bases at V and 0 bases at J, with 13 bases between. CDR3 length: 16 residues. CDR3 protein: CASSTKPWSSYNEQFF. DNA for the CDR3: TGTGCCAGTAGTACAAAGCCCTGGAGCTCCTACAATGAGCAGTTCTTC.

The chain is built from TRBV3-1 (or the pseudogene TRBV3-2) and TRBJ2-7, with TRBD1 identical over 10 bases. From germline, CDR1 is LGHDT and CDR2 YNNKEL (reference sequence). The CDR3 is 15 residues long. V lost 1 base and J lost 5; bases outside the gene matches: 5. The DNA for the CDR3 is TGTGCCAGCAGCCAAGGACCGGGACAGGGGCACGAGCAGTACTTC. Translating gives CASSQGPGQGHEQYF.

The chain recombines TRBV28 with TRBJ2-7; a possible D gene is TRBD2 (6 bases). V lost 7 bases, J lost 3 bases, and 13 bases lay in between. CDR1 and CDR2 from the germline V gene are MDHEN and SYDVKM. CDR3 length equals 13 residues. The CDR3 coding sequence is TGTGCCAGCACCGGGGGAGGTTACTACGAGCAGTACTTC. It is translated as CASTGGGYYEQYF.

The CDR3 protein is CASRTGVSTDTQYF. The CDR3, as DNA: TGCGCCAGCCGTACAGGGGTTTCCACAGATACGCAGTATTTT. This chain links TRBV5-1 with TRBJ2-3; 7 positions agree with TRBD1. CDR3 length: 14 residues. Unmatched junction bases numbered 7, after V lost 7 bases and J lost 2 bases. From germline, CDR1 is SGHRS and CDR2 YFSETQ.

This chain connects TRBV10-3 to TRBJ2-1; D ambiguous. CDR3 size: 11 residues. Germline V gene sequence: CDR1 ENHRY, CDR2 SYGVKD. Trimming cost V 1 base and J 9 bases, with 4 bases left between them. CDR3 DNA sequence: TGTGCCATCAGTGAGTTTAGTGAGCAGTTCTTC. Its protein product is CAISEFSEQFF.